The 8 T cell receptor beta chains below all came from one sample that was sequenced in a study of CXCR3-negative and CXCR3-positive naive CD8 T cells (dated by TCRdb to the late 2010s). TCRdb records NextSeq 550 as the sequencer. The Human TCR Profiling Kit (MiLaboratory) was used to prepare UMI-labeled 5' RACE TRB cDNA libraries. TCRdb reprocessed the raw reads; every CDR3 protein sequence is a single record, and DNA is not supplied. For this sample, the table gives about 8,700 distinct CDR3 sequences. The ten largest make up around 1.9% of the sample. Sequencing input: naive CXCR3- CD8+ T cells from blood. The sample's cell subset or site label, decoded: CD45RO-CCR7+CD27+CD95- naive CD8+ T cells lacking CXCR3 (TNR3-). All receptors derive from a human donor in good health. Some clones in this sample may be carry-over from other donors' samples.

The chain carries TRBV5-1 and TRBJ2-7; TCRdb indicates TRBD1, and absent DNA this call remains unverified. CDR1 SGHRS and CDR2 YFSETQ come from the germline V gene. This CDR3 has 16 residues. The CDR3 spells CASSPKPGGSSYEQYF.

This sequence joins TRBV5-4 and TRBJ2-1; TCRdb indicates TRBD2, and absent DNA this call remains unverified. CDR3 length: 15 amino acids. CDR1 SGHNT and CDR2 YYREEE come from the germline V gene (reference sequence). The CDR3 sequence is CASSRGLGSYNEQFF.

Frequency places this clonotype as medium-sized. The CDR3 sequence is CASSYPDEQFF. The gene calls are TRBV7-8 and TRBJ2-1; lacking DNA, the TRBD1 call made by TCRdb goes unchecked. CDR1 is SGHVS, CDR2 FQNEAQ, per germline. The CDR3 contains 11 residues.

The rearrangement uses TRBV6-5 and TRBJ1-2; with no DNA, the TCRdb D assignment of TRBD1 cannot be verified. The CDR3 runs to 13 residues. Germline V lookup: CDR1 MNHEY, CDR2 SVGAGI. The CDR3 is CASSSDREYGYTF.

This chain uses TRBV20-1 with TRBJ2-1; TCRdb lists TRBD1, though no DNA is available to test this call. This CDR3 contains 16 residues. CDR1 is DFQATT, CDR2 SNEGSKA, per germline (reference sequence). CDR3 region: CSARPPRRGTYNEQFF.

The chain employs TRBV19 and TRBJ2-1; TCRdb's D call of TRBD2 is untestable without DNA. The germline CDR1 and CDR2 sequences are LNHDA and SQIVND (reference sequence). The CDR3 has 13 amino acids. This CDR3 reads CASRQRAYNEQFF.

The chain is built from TRBV5-1 and TRBJ2-7; the D call of TRBD1 rests on TCRdb alone, since no DNA is present to check it. The germline CDR1 and CDR2 sequences are SGHRS and YFSETQ. The CDR3 consists of 15 residues. CDR3 residues: CASSAPGQVSYEQYF.

This clonotype is identified as medium-sized from frequency. V and J are TRBV12-3 or TRBV12-4 and TRBJ1-4; no DNA is available, so the TRBD1 call from TCRdb remains unchecked. The CDR3 runs to 14 residues. CDR3 region: CASSFRGAHEKLFF.